The source of this TCR beta chain is a study of OX40 agonist ivuxolimab in advanced cancers. Study-wide background: Every 2 weeks, patients received ivuxolimab intravenously, dosed at 0.01 to 10 mg/kg. Every patient in dose escalation had hepatocellular carcinoma, melanoma, renal cell or head and neck cancer.

The CDR3 totals 15 residues. The junction had 3 bases not matched to a gene; V was cut back by 3 bases and J by 0 bases. CDR1 and CDR2 (germline): MDHEN, SYDVKM. Study-level findings and limits: The study observed clonal expansion of CD4+ and CD8+ blood T cells by week 6 at 0.1 to 3.0 mg/kg.

Patients who had autoimmune disease history or got systemic immunosuppression were left out. Assay used: immunoSEQ multiplex PCR; TCRdb lists only in-frame clones, some missing. Of about 48,000 clones listed, 85% are singletons. Comment on this clone: Its antigen is not identified.

The chain carries TRBV28 and TRBJ2-7; 9 bases are a match to TRBD2. Sequenced here: CD4+ or CD8+ T cells sorted from blood, sampled in a trial of the OX40 agonist ivuxolimab. The TCR was taken from an adult with an advanced solid tumor such as melanoma, head and neck, liver or kidney cancer. This chain's CDR3 is CASSLFSGSSYEQYF. DNA of the CDR3: TGTGCCAGCAGTTTGTTTAGCGGGAGCTCCTACGAGCAGTACTTC. The full variable domain, in which reference TRBV28 and TRBJ2-7 provide the parts outside the CDR3, is DVKVTQSSRYLVKRTGEKVFLECVQDMDHENMFWYRQDPGLGLRLIYFSYDVKMKEKGDIPEGYSVSREKKERFSLILESASTNQTSMYLCASSLFSGSSYEQYFGPGTRLTVT.